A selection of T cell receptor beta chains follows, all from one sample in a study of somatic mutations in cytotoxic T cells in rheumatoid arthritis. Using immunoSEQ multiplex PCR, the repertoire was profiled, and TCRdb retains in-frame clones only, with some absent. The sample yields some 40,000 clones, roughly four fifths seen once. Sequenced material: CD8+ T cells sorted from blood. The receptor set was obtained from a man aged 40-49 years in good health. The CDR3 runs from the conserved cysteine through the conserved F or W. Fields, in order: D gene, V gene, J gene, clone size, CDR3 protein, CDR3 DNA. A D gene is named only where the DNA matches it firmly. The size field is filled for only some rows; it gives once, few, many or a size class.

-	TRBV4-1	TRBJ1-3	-	CASKHEGASSGNTIYF	TGCGCCAGCAAACACGAAGGGGCGAGCTCTGGAAACACCATATATTTT
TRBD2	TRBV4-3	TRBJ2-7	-	CASSQDNRTSGRVGGEQYF	TGCGCCAGCAGCCAAGATAATCGGACTAGCGGGAGGGTCGGGGGGGAGCAGTACTTC
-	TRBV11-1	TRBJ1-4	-	CASSLRTSVWEKLFF	TGTGCCAGCAGCCTCCGGACGTCGGTTTGGGAAAAACTGTTTTTT
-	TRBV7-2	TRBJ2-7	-	CASTDSTYEQSF	TGTGCCAGCACTGACTCCACCTACGAGCAGTCCTTC
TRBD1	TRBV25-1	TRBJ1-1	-	CASSAGQGVPEAFF	TGTGCCAGCAGTGCGGGACAGGGGGTTCCTGAAGCTTTCTTT
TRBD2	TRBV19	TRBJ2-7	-	CASSTAGVSYEQYF	TGTGCCAGTAGTACGGCGGGAGTGAGCTACGAGCAGTACTTC
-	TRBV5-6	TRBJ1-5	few	CASSLEGSNQPQHF	TGTGCCAGCAGCCTGGAGGGGAGCAATCAGCCCCAGCATTTT
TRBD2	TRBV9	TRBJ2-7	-	CASSPSGSAYEQYF	TGTGCCAGCAGCCCGAGCGGGAGCGCCTACGAGCAGTACTTC
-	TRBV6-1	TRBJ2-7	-	CASSEVRAYEQYF	TGTGCCAGCAGTGAAGTCAGAGCCTACGAGCAGTACTTC
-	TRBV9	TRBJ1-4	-	CASSVGRTQANEKLFF	TGTGCCAGCAGCGTAGGGCGTACTCAGGCTAATGAAAAACTGTTTTTT